These T cell receptor beta chains were read from a single sample in a study of regulatory T cells in long-lasting Graves disease. TCRdb recomputed calls from the multiplex PCR reads with MiXCR, one row per CDR3 protein. The sample lists more than 400,000 distinct CDR3 sequences; around 15% were seen once. These same data were also listed under a study on T cells in Graves' hyperthyroidism and ophthalmopathy.

Sequencing was performed on peripheral blood mononuclear cells (PBMCs), taken at new diagnosis, from a patient treated with antithyroid drugs. The receptors derive from a man aged 40-49 years with Graves disease. CDR3s include the opening cysteine and the closing phenylalanine or tryptophan. The order of the fields is clone size, J gene, V gene, D gene, CDR3 protein, CDR3 DNA. A D gene is named only where the DNA matches it firmly. Clone size is stated in some rows and not others, as once, few, many or a class when expanded.

clone size: few; J gene: TRBJ1-5; V gene: TRBV20-1; D gene: -; CDR3 protein: CREAGRQWVLSNQPQHF; CDR3 DNA: TGCAGGGAGGCGGGGAGACAGTGGGTACTGAGCAATCAGCCCCAGCATTTT
clone size: -; J gene: TRBJ1-1; V gene: TRBV29-1; D gene: -; CDR3 protein: CSSDDGTEAFF; CDR3 DNA: TGCAGCTCTGATGACGGAACTGAAGCTTTCTTT
clone size: many; J gene: TRBJ2-2; V gene: TRBV20-1; D gene: -; CDR3 protein: CSAAMTVRTTGELFF; CDR3 DNA: TGCAGTGCTGCAATGACTGTTCGAACCACCGGGGAGCTGTTTTTT
clone size: many; J gene: TRBJ1-1; V gene: TRBV7-2; D gene: -; CDR3 protein: CASSRQEFTEAFF; CDR3 DNA: TGTGCCAGCAGTAGACAGGAGTTCACTGAAGCTTTCTTT
clone size: many; J gene: TRBJ1-6; V gene: TRBV3-1; D gene: -; CDR3 protein: CASSSTRQISPLHF; CDR3 DNA: TGTGCCAGCAGCTCGACCAGACAGATTTCACCCCTCCACTTT
clone size: many; J gene: TRBJ2-1; V gene: TRBV5-1; D gene: -; CDR3 protein: CASSLAKQGGEQFF; CDR3 DNA: TGCGCCAGCAGCTTGGCGAAGCAGGGGGGTGAGCAGTTCTTC
clone size: many; J gene: TRBJ2-2; V gene: TRBV30; D gene: TRBD2; CDR3 protein: CAWSGTSGNGELFF; CDR3 DNA: TGTGCCTGGAGTGGGACTAGCGGGAACGGGGAGCTGTTTTTT
clone size: -; J gene: TRBJ2-7; V gene: TRBV20-1; D gene: -; CDR3 protein: CSAREWQGSWYEQYF; CDR3 DNA: TGCAGTGCTAGAGAGTGGCAGGGGAGCTGGTACGAGCAGTACTTC
clone size: many; J gene: TRBJ2-7; V gene: TRBV24-1; D gene: -; CDR3 protein: CATSTGNTHEQYF; CDR3 DNA: TGTGCCACCAGCACCGGGAATACCCACGAGCAGTACTTC
clone size: many; J gene: TRBJ1-1; V gene: TRBV20-1; D gene: TRBD1; CDR3 protein: CSAGTGPEAFF; CDR3 DNA: TGCAGTGCTGGGACAGGGCCTGAAGCTTTCTTT
clone size: -; J gene: TRBJ2-2; V gene: TRBV29-1; D gene: -; CDR3 protein: CSVEVGRGISGELFF; CDR3 DNA: TGCAGCGTTGAAGTCGGGAGAGGCATCTCCGGGGAGCTGTTTTTT
clone size: -; J gene: TRBJ2-5; V gene: TRBV2; D gene: -; CDR3 protein: CASNWVLQETQYF; CDR3 DNA: TGTGCCAGCAATTGGGTACTCCAAGAGACCCAGTACTTC
clone size: -; J gene: TRBJ1-5; V gene: TRBV20-1; D gene: TRBD1; CDR3 protein: CSTGTDNQPQHF; CDR3 DNA: TGCAGTACTGGGACAGACAATCAGCCCCAGCATTTT
clone size: -; J gene: TRBJ2-1; V gene: TRBV28; D gene: TRBD1; CDR3 protein: CASRSKMDRGRGNEQFF; CDR3 DNA: TGTGCCAGCAGGTCTAAGATGGACAGGGGGCGCGGAAATGAGCAGTTCTTC
clone size: many; J gene: TRBJ2-3; V gene: TRBV5-1; D gene: -; CDR3 protein: CASSLRAGSTDTQYF; CDR3 DNA: TGCGCCAGCAGCTTAAGAGCGGGCAGCACAGATACGCAGTATTTT
clone size: few; J gene: TRBJ2-5; V gene: TRBV4-2; D gene: TRBD1; CDR3 protein: CASSQGQGALETQYF; CDR3 DNA: TGTGCCAGCAGCCAAGGACAGGGGGCCCTTGAGACCCAGTACTTC
clone size: many; J gene: TRBJ1-5; V gene: TRBV12-3/TRBV12-4; D gene: -; CDR3 protein: CASSLGTPDQPQHF; CDR3 DNA: TGTGCCAGCAGCCTGGGGACTCCCGATCAGCCCCAGCATTTT
clone size: -; J gene: TRBJ1-3; V gene: TRBV12-5; D gene: -; CDR3 protein: CASGFGNGNTIYF; CDR3 DNA: TGTGCTAGTGGTTTCGGAAATGGAAACACCATATATTTT
clone size: many; J gene: TRBJ2-3; V gene: TRBV11-3; D gene: -; CDR3 protein: CASTWDIDTDTQYF; CDR3 DNA: TGTGCCAGTACTTGGGACATCGACACAGATACGCAGTATTTT
clone size: many; J gene: TRBJ2-4; V gene: TRBV20-1; D gene: TRBD2; CDR3 protein: CSASEVSGSGHWAKNIQYF; CDR3 DNA: TGCAGTGCTAGCGAGGTTAGCGGGAGTGGTCACTGGGCCAAAAACATTCAGTACTTC
clone size: many; J gene: TRBJ2-1; V gene: TRBV24-1; D gene: TRBD2; CDR3 protein: CATSTTSGRTNRPYNEQFF; CDR3 DNA: TGTGCCACCAGTACGACTAGCGGGAGGACAAACCGGCCCTACAATGAGCAGTTCTTC
clone size: many; J gene: TRBJ1-1; V gene: TRBV3-1; D gene: TRBD1; CDR3 protein: CASSPWTGMNTEAFF; CDR3 DNA: TGTGCCAGCAGCCCCTGGACAGGAATGAACACTGAAGCTTTCTTT
clone size: many; J gene: TRBJ2-7; V gene: TRBV3-1; D gene: -; CDR3 protein: CASSWLASQEQYF; CDR3 DNA: TGTGCCAGCAGTTGGTTAGCTTCTCAAGAGCAGTACTTC
clone size: many; J gene: TRBJ2-2; V gene: TRBV3-1; D gene: TRBD1; CDR3 protein: CASSRRTGGTTGELFF; CDR3 DNA: TGTGCCAGCAGCCGCAGGACAGGGGGCACGACCGGGGAGCTGTTTTTT
clone size: once; J gene: TRBJ1-2; V gene: TRBV12-3/TRBV12-4; D gene: -; CDR3 protein: CASSSGTYYGYTF; CDR3 DNA: TGTGCCAGCAGTTCCGGGACGTACTATGGCTACACCTTC
clone size: many; J gene: TRBJ2-1; V gene: TRBV20-1; D gene: -; CDR3 protein: CSASHYRDYNEQFF; CDR3 DNA: TGCAGTGCTAGTCACTACAGAGACTACAATGAGCAGTTCTTC
clone size: many; J gene: TRBJ1-2; V gene: TRBV12-3/TRBV12-4; D gene: -; CDR3 protein: CASSPHVGTVGDAGYTF; CDR3 DNA: TGTGCCAGCAGTCCACATGTGGGCACAGTGGGCGACGCTGGCTACACCTTC
clone size: -; J gene: TRBJ2-3; V gene: TRBV7-9; D gene: TRBD1; CDR3 protein: CASSSHDGQGATDTQYF; CDR3 DNA: TGTGCCAGCAGCTCGCATGATGGACAGGGGGCGACAGATACGCAGTATTTT
clone size: many; J gene: TRBJ2-3; V gene: TRBV20-1; D gene: TRBD1; CDR3 protein: CSARPLDRGERDTQYF; CDR3 DNA: TGCAGTGCTAGACCCCTCGACAGGGGCGAGCGGGATACGCAGTATTTT
clone size: -; J gene: TRBJ1-5; V gene: TRBV20-1; D gene: -; CDR3 protein: CSASREVWQPQHF; CDR3 DNA: TGCAGTGCTAGCAGGGAAGTGTGGCAGCCCCAGCATTTT
clone size: -; J gene: TRBJ2-7; V gene: TRBV5-1; D gene: TRBD2; CDR3 protein: CASRGGEDNLPYEQYF; CDR3 DNA: TGCGCCAGCAGGGGAGGGGAGGACAATCTCCCTTACGAGCAGTACTTC
clone size: many; J gene: TRBJ2-1; V gene: TRBV2; D gene: -; CDR3 protein: CASRWVEQFF; CDR3 DNA: TGTGCCAGCAGATGGGTCGAGCAGTTCTTC
clone size: many; J gene: TRBJ2-1; V gene: TRBV5-1; D gene: TRBD2; CDR3 protein: CASSLAANSYNEQFF; CDR3 DNA: TGTGCCAGCAGCCTAGCGGCAAACTCCTACAATGAGCAGTTCTTC
clone size: few; J gene: TRBJ2-1; V gene: TRBV12-3/TRBV12-4; D gene: -; CDR3 protein: CASINSRSSYNEQFF; CDR3 DNA: TGTGCCAGCATTAACAGCAGGAGCTCCTACAATGAGCAGTTCTTC
clone size: few; J gene: TRBJ2-7; V gene: TRBV6-1; D gene: -; CDR3 protein: CASSELPGVYEQYF; CDR3 DNA: TGTGCCAGCAGTGAACTTCCAGGGGTCTACGAGCAGTACTTC
clone size: -; J gene: TRBJ1-2; V gene: TRBV6-1; D gene: -; CDR3 protein: CASSEAWKGRNGYTF; CDR3 DNA: TGTGCCAGCAGTGAAGCCTGGAAGGGGCGGAATGGCTACACCTTC
clone size: few; J gene: TRBJ1-1; V gene: TRBV6-1; D gene: TRBD1; CDR3 protein: CASSPIRGPTEAFF; CDR3 DNA: TGTGCCAGCAGTCCAATCAGGGGGCCCACTGAAGCTTTCTTT
clone size: -; J gene: TRBJ2-6; V gene: TRBV10-3; D gene: TRBD2; CDR3 protein: CAVRTSGSSGANVLTF; CDR3 DNA: TGTGCCGTCCGGACTAGCGGGAGTTCTGGGGCCAACGTCCTGACTTTC
clone size: few; J gene: TRBJ2-2; V gene: TRBV20-1; D gene: TRBD2; CDR3 protein: CSASGWREGRTGELFF; CDR3 DNA: TGCAGTGCTAGCGGTTGGCGGGAGGGCCGCACCGGGGAGCTGTTTTTT
clone size: few; J gene: TRBJ2-1; V gene: TRBV20-1; D gene: TRBD2; CDR3 protein: CSARDWGTTSYNEQFF; CDR3 DNA: TGCAGTGCTAGAGATTGGGGGACTACCTCCTACAATGAGCAGTTCTTC
clone size: many; J gene: TRBJ2-2; V gene: TRBV11-3; D gene: -; CDR3 protein: CASSINRNTGELFF; CDR3 DNA: TGTGCCAGCAGCATCAACAGGAACACCGGGGAGCTGTTTTTT
clone size: few; J gene: TRBJ2-1; V gene: TRBV28; D gene: TRBD1; CDR3 protein: CASSLSGQTAKNEQFF; CDR3 DNA: TGTGCCAGCAGTTTATCGGGACAGACCGCCAAGAATGAGCAGTTCTTC
clone size: -; J gene: TRBJ2-1; V gene: TRBV20-1; D gene: -; CDR3 protein: CSATTGYNEQFF; CDR3 DNA: TGCAGTGCAACGACGGGATACAATGAGCAGTTCTTC
clone size: many; J gene: TRBJ2-7; V gene: TRBV12-3/TRBV12-4; D gene: TRBD1; CDR3 protein: CASRKGASTPYEQYF; CDR3 DNA: TGTGCCAGCAGAAAGGGGGCCTCGACGCCCTACGAGCAGTACTTC
clone size: many; J gene: TRBJ2-7; V gene: TRBV18; D gene: TRBD1; CDR3 protein: CASSPPSTGGLQYF; CDR3 DNA: TGTGCCAGCTCACCACCGTCGACAGGGGGCTTGCAGTACTTC
clone size: -; J gene: TRBJ1-2; V gene: TRBV2; D gene: -; CDR3 protein: CASSSRNLYGYTF; CDR3 DNA: TGTGCCAGCAGTTCCAGGAATCTTTATGGCTACACCTTC